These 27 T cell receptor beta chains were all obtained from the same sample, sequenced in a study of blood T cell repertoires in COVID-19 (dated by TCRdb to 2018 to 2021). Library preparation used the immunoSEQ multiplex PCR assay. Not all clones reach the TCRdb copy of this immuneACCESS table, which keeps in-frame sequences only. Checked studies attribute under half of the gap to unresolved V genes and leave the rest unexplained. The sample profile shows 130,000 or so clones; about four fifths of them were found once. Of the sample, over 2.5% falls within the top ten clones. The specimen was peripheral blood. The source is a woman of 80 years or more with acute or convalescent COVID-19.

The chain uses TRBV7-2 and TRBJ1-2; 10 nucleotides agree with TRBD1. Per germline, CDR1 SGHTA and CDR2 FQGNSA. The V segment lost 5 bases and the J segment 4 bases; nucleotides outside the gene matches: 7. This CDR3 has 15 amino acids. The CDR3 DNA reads TGTGCCAGCAGCATACGGACAGGGGGGGCCTATGGCTACACCTTC. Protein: CASSIRTGGAYGYTF. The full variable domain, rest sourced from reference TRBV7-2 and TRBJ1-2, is GAGVSQSPSNKVTEKGKDVELRCDPISGHTALYWYRQSLGQGLEFLIYFQGNSAPDKSGLPSDRFSAERTGGSVSTLTIQRTQQEDSAVYLCASSIRTGGAYGYTFGSGTRLTVV.

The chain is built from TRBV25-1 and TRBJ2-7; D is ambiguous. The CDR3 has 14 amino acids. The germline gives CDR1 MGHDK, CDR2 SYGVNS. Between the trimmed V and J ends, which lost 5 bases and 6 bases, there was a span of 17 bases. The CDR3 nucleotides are TGTGCCAGCAGTCCGCCCTGGGCCAGCAGCGAGCAGTACTTC. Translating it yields CASSPPWASSEQYF.

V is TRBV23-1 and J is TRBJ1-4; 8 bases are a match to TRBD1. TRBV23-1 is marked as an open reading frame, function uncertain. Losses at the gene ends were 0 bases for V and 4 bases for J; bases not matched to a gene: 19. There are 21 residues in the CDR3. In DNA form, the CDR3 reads TGCGCCAGCAGTCAATCCCAGATTTTACCGACAGGGGAGAGAGTTAATGAAAAACTGTTTTTT. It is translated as CASSQSQILPTGERVNEKLFF.

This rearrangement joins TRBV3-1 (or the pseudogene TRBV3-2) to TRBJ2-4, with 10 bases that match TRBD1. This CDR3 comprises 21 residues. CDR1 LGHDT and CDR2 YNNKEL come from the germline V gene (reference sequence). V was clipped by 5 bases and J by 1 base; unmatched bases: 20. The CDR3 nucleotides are TGTGCCAGCAGCTCCCTCCCCTTTGGGACAGGGGTTGGTGGGGCCAAAAACATTCAGTACTTC. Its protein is CASSSLPFGTGVGGAKNIQYF.

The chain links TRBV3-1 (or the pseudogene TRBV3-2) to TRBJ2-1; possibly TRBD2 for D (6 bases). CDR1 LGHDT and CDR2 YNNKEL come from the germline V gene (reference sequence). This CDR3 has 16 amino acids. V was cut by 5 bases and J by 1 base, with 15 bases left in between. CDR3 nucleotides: TGTGCCAGCAGCGGCGGGACCCACGGTTCCTACAATGAGCAGTTCTTC. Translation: CASSGGTHGSYNEQFF.

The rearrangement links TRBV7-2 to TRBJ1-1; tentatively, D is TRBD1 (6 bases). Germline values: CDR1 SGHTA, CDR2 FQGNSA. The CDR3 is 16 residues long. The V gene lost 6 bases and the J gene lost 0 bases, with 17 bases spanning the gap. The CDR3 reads CASSPPGAAMNTEAFF. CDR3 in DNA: TGTGCCAGCAGTCCTCCAGGGGCGGCGATGAACACTGAAGCTTTCTTT.

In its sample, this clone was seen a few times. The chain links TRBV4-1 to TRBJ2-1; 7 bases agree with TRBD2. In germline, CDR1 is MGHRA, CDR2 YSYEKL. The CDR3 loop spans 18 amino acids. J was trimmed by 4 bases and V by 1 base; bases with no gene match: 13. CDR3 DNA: TGCGCCAGCAGCCAAGGGGAGACTAGCCTACGAATATACAATGAGCAGTTCTTC. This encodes CASSQGETSLRIYNEQFF.

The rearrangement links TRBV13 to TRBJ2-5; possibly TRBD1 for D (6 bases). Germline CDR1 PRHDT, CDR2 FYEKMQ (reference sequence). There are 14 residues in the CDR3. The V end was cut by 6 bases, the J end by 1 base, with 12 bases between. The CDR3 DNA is TGTGCCAGCAGACTCCGGACAGCCCAAGAGACCCAGTACTTC. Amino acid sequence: CASRLRTAQETQYF.

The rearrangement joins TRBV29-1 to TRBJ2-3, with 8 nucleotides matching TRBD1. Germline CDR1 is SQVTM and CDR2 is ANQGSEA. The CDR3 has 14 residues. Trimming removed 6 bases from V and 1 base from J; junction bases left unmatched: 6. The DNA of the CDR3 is TGCAGCGTAAACCAGGGGGCGGGCACAGATACGCAGTATTTT. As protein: CSVNQGAGTDTQYF.

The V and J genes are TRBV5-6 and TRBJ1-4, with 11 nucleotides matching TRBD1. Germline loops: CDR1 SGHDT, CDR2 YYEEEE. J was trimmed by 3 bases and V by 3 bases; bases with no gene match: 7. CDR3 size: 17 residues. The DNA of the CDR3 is TGTGCCAGCAGCTGGGGACAGGGGGTTCGGGCTAATGAAAAACTGTTTTTT. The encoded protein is CASSWGQGVRANEKLFF.

In nucleotides, the CDR3 is TGTGCTAGTGGTTTGGGAGACAGGGCTGGAAACACCATATATTTT. This gives the protein CASGLGDRAGNTIYF. V gene TRBV12-5 combines with J gene TRBJ1-3; the match to TRBD1 covers 7 bases. V lost 1 base to trimming and J lost 2 bases; unmatched junction nucleotides: 2. Germline V gene data show CDR1 as LGHNT and CDR2 as FRNRAP. The CDR3 extends over 15 amino acids.

CDR3 bases: TGTGCCAGCTCACCAAGGACAGGGGGCTTGAGCACTGAAGCTTTCTTT. It specifies CASSPRTGGLSTEAFF. This chain links TRBV18 with TRBJ1-1, with 11 nucleotides matching TRBD1. V shed 2 bases and J 4 bases; nucleotides not matched to a gene: 6. CDR3 length equals 16 residues. Germline values: CDR1 KGHSH, CDR2 LQKENI.

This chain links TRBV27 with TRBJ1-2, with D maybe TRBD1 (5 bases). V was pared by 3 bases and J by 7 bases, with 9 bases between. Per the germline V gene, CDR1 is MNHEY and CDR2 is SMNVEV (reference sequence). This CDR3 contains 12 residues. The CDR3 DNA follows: TGTGCCAGCAGTTTCCAGGGATTTGGCTACACCTTC. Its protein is CASSFQGFGYTF.

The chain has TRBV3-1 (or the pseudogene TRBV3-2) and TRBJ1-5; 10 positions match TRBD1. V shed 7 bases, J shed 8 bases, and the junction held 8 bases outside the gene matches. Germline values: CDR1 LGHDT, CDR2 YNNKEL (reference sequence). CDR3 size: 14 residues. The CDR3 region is CASTPGTGVKPQHF. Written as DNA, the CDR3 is TGTGCCAGCACTCCCGGGACAGGGGTAAAGCCCCAGCATTTT.

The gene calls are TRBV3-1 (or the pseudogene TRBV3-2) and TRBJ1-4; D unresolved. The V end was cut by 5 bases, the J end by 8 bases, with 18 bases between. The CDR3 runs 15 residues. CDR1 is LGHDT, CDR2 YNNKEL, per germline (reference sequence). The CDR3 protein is CASSFRGRGEEKLFF. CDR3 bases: TGTGCCAGCAGCTTCCGCGGCCGGGGAGAAGAAAAACTGTTTTTT.

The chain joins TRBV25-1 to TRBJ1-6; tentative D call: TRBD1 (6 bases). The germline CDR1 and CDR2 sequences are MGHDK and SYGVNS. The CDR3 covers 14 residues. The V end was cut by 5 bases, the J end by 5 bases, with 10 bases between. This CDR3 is CASSQGQNNSPLHF. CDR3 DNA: TGTGCCAGCAGTCAGGGGCAGAATAATTCACCCCTCCACTTT.

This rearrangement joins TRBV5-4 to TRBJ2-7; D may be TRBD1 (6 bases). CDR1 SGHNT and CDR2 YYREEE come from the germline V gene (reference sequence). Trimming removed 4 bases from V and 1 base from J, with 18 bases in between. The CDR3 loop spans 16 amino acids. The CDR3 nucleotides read TGTGCCAGCAGCCCGGGGAGCACTACAGGGTCCTACGAGCAGTACTTC. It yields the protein CASSPGSTTGSYEQYF.

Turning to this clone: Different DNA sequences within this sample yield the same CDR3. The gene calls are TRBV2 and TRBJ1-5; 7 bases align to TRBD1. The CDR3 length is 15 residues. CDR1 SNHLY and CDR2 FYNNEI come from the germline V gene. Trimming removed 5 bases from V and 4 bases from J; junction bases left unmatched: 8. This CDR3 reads CASSIGQAWNQPQHF. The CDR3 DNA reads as TGTGCCAGCAGTATAGGACAGGCTTGGAATCAGCCCCAGCATTTT.

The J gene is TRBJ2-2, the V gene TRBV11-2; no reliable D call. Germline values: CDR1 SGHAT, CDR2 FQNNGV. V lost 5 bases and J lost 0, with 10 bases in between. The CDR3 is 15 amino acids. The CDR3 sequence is CASSTRYANTGELFF. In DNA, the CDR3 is TGTGCCAGCAGCACCCGGTATGCGAACACCGGGGAGCTGTTTTTT. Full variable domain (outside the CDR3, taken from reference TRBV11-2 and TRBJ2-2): EAGVAQSPRYKIIEKRQSVAFWCNPISGHATLYWYQQILGQGPKLLIQFQNNGVVDDSQLPKDRFSAERLKGVDSTLKIQPAKLEDSAVYLCASSTRYANTGELFFGEGSRLTVL.

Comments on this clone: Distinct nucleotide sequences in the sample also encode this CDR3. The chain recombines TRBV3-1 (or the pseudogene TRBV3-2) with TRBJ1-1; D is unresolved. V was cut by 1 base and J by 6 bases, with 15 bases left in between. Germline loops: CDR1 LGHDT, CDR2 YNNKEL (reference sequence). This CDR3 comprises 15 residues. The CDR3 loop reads CASSQVLRRVPEAFF. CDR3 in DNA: TGTGCCAGCAGCCAAGTATTGAGGCGTGTACCTGAAGCTTTCTTT.

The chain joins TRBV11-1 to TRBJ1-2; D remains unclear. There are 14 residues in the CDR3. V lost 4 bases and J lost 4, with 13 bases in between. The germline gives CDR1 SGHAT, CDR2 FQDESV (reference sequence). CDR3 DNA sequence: TGTGCCAGCAGCTCTCTCGCGGGGAGCTATGGCTACACCTTC. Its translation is CASSSLAGSYGYTF.

CDR3 in DNA: TGCAGCGCCCTACAGCTGATGAACACTGAAGCTTTCTTT. It is translated as CSALQLMNTEAFF. V and J are TRBV29-1 and TRBJ1-1; D is undetermined. Trimming removed 7 bases at V and 0 bases at J, with 12 bases between. Germline V gene sequence: CDR1 SQVTM, CDR2 ANQGSEA. The CDR3 length is 13 residues.

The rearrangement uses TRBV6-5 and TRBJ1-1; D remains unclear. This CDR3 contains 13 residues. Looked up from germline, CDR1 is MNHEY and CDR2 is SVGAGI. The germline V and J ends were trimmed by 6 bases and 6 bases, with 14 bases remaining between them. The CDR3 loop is CASRNQMYPEAFF. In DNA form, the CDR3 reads TGTGCCAGCAGGAACCAGATGTACCCTGAAGCTTTCTTT.

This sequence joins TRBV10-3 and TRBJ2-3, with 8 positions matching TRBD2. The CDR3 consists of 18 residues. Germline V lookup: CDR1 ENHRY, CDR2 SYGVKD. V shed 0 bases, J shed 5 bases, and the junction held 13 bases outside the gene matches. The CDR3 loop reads CAISESYSNSGGGDTQYF. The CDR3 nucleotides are TGTGCCATCAGTGAGTCCTATAGTAACAGCGGGGGAGGAGATACGCAGTATTTT.

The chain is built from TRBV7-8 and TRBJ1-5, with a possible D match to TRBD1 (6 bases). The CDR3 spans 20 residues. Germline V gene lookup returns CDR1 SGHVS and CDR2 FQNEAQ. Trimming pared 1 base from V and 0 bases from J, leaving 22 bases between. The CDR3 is CASSLEFRTVIVYSNQPQHF. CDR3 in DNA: TGTGCCAGCAGCTTAGAATTCAGGACAGTAATAGTTTATAGCAATCAGCCCCAGCATTTT.

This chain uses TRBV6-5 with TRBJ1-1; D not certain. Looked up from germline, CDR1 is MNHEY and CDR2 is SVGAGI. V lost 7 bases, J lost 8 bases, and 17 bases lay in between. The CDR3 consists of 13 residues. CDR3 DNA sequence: TGTGCCAGCATTCTACTTCTCCGGGAAGAAGCTTTCTTT. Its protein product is CASILLLREEAFF.

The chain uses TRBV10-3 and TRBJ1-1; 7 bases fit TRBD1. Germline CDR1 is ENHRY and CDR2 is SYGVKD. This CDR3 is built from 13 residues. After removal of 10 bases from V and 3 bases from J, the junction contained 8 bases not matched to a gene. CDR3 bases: TGTGCCAGCGGGTATGACAGGGACACTGAAGCTTTCTTT. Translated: CASGYDRDTEAFF.